This T cell receptor (beta chain) was documented in a study of CD8 T cells in Susac syndrome. Study findings and constraints: Peak Susac CD8+ clonal expansion was seen in TEMRA cells and active patients.

Sequencing of TCR beta drew on CD8+ and CD4+ T cells from blood. Comments on this clonotype: Antigen unknown.

Reverse transcription used about 0.5 to 1 ug RNA and random hexamers. Coverage of TCR beta CDR3 amplification by immunoSEQ multiplex PCR extended to 54 Vbeta and 13 Jbeta. One entry per CDR3 protein, called by TCRdb with MiXCR from the immunoSEQ multiplex PCR reads. The table records some 100,000 distinct CDR3 sequences, 95% of them present only once. V was pared by 4 bases and J by 4 bases, with 15 bases between. Germline V gene sequence: CDR1 DFQATT, CDR2 SNEGSKA (reference sequence). The CDR3 is 14 amino acids. Sequenced material: CD8+ T cells from PBMCs. This sequence joins TRBV20-1 and TRBJ2-3; D gene unclear. The sequence was collected from a human donor with Susac syndrome. Here the CDR3 DNA reads TGCAGTGCTAATAGCCCTCATCAGGCAGATACGCAGTATTTT. This codes for CSANSPHQADTQYF.